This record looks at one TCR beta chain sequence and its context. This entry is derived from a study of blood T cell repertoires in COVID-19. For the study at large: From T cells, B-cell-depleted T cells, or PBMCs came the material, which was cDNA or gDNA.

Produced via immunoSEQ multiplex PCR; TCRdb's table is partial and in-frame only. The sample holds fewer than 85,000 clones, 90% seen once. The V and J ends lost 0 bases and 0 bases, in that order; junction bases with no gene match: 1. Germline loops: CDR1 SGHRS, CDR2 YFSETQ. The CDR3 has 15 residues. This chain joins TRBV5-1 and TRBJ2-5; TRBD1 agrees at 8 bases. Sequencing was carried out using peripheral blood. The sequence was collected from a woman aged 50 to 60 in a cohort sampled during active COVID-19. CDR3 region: CASSLGTGHQETQYF. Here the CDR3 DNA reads TGCGCCAGCAGCTTGGGGACAGGGCACCAAGAGACCCAGTACTTC. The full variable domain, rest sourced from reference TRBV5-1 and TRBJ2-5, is KAGVTQTPRYLIKTRGQQVTLSCSPISGHRSVSWYQQTPGQGLQFLFEYFSETQRNKGNFPGRFSGRQFSNSRSEMNVSTLELGDSALYLCASSLGTGHQETQYFGPGTRLLVL.